The clone carrying this TCR beta chain was detected a few times. What it binds is not known. A single record per CDR3 protein comes from TCRdb applying MiXCR to the 5' RACE reads. The sample shows 150,000 or so distinct CDR3 sequences, around 7.2% of them seen only once. CDR3 length equals 14 residues. Per the germline V gene, CDR1 is LGHNA and CDR2 is YSLEER. V shed 3 bases and J 7 bases; nucleotides not matched to a gene: 6. The data originate from a study of T cells after yellow fever vaccination. Study-wide findings and caveats: A small share of clonotypes appeared in both CD4 and CD8 compartments.

This TCR was recovered from a man between 18 and 35 years old who received the YFV17D yellow fever vaccine. The sequences come from CD4+ T cells sorted from PBMCs, collected 4 to 6 days after the first yellow fever vaccination. The chain carries TRBV4-3 and TRBJ1-5; 7 bases map to TRBD1. CDR3 DNA sequence: TGCGCCAGCAGCCAGGACAGGTTGGGACAGCCCCAGCATTTT. Translating it yields CASSQDRLGQPQHF.